This T cell receptor (beta chain) was identified during a study of Tregs in tolerant kidney transplant recipients. Assay used: immunoSEQ multiplex PCR; TCRdb lists only in-frame clones, some missing. The top ten hold 3% to 3.5% of the sample, which has 20,000 or so clones, about two thirds seen once. The CDR3 runs to 15 residues. Germline V lookup: CDR1 LNHDA, CDR2 SQIVND (reference sequence). J gave up 2 bases and V 7 bases, and 7 bases lay outside the gene matches. Findings of the study overall: Tregs expanded with activated donor B cells seemed most donor-specific.

About this clone itself: What it binds is unknown.

The receptor was isolated from a human donor in good health. Sequencing was performed on Tregs from blood cultured with allogeneic cells. The genes are TRBV19 and TRBJ1-5; TRBD1 matches at 8 bases. Here the CDR3 DNA reads TGTGCCAGTACCCCGACAGGGGCCGGCAATCAGCCCCAGCATTTT. It yields the protein CASTPTGAGNQPQHF.